The clone carrying this T cell receptor (beta chain) was detected only a few times. The antigen is undetermined. Using constant-segment primers, 5'RACE produced TCR alpha and TCR beta cDNA libraries carrying sample barcodes and UMIs. TCRdb passed the 5' RACE reads through MiXCR, listing each CDR3 protein once. The sample contains 300,000 to 350,000 distinct CDR3 sequences, 14% of which appear only once. With V trimmed by 5 bases and J by 3 bases, 13 bases remained unmatched. The CDR3 spans 17 residues. Germline assignment: CDR1 SGHAT and CDR2 FQNNGV. This sample was taken from a study of T-cell memory formation after mild COVID-19. Notes on the study in general: CD4/CD8 balance characterized clones contracting day 15 to 85, and CD4+ skew characterized later expanders.

Source material: PBMCs or a T cell subset sorted from them (not recorded which). This TCR was sampled from a man between 18 and 35 years old who had mild COVID-19 (a few samples of this study predate the infection). Cell type and time point are not known. The rearrangement links TRBV11-2 to TRBJ2-7; 10 bases line up with TRBD2. CDR3 sequence (DNA): TGTGCCAGCAGCCCTCTGGATGTAGCGGGGGGCCACTACGAGCAGTACGTC. Its translation is CASSPLDVAGGHYEQYV.